Each of the 15 T cell receptor beta chains below was sequenced from the same sample in a study of T cell responses to AZD1222 COVID-19 vaccine. Generated by immunoSEQ multiplex PCR, the TCRdb table keeps only in-frame clones and is missing some. The table has about 170,000 clones, 85% to 95% seen once. This sample comprised peripheral blood, obtained on day 0 of AZD1222 vaccination. These receptors were obtained from an adult in good health.

This sequence joins TRBV10-2 and TRBJ1-2; D not certain. This CDR3 comprises 16 residues. Trimming removed 2 bases from V and 3 bases from J, with 16 bases in between. Germline CDR1 is WSHSY and CDR2 is SAAADI. For the CDR3, the DNA is TGCGCCAGCAGTGAGGGGCAGAATATCTTTCACTATGGCTACACCTTC. Translation gives CASSEGQNIFHYGYTF.

This chain uses TRBV2 with TRBJ2-2, with D maybe TRBD1 (6 bases). Germline V gives CDR1 SNHLY, CDR2 FYNNEI. The CDR3 is made up of 13 amino acids. Trimming cost V 7 bases and J 6 bases, with 12 bases left between them. The CDR3 reads CASKITGPGELFF. CDR3 coding DNA: TGTGCCAGCAAGATTACAGGGCCCGGGGAGCTGTTTTTT.

V usage is TRBV7-2 and J usage is TRBJ2-1, with D maybe TRBD2 (6 bases). Germline loops: CDR1 SGHTA, CDR2 FQGNSA. CDR3 length: 16 residues. Trimming removed 5 bases at V and 3 bases at J, with 17 bases between. The CDR3 spells CASSPTPAGSYNEQFF. The CDR3 region has the DNA TGTGCCAGCAGCCCAACTCCGGCCGGGAGCTACAATGAGCAGTTCTTC.

The chain is built from TRBV6-1 and TRBJ1-1; 9 nucleotides match TRBD1. This CDR3 is 18 amino acids long. Germline CDR1 and CDR2: MNHNS and SASEGT. The ends lost 4 bases at V and 0 bases at J; junction bases unmatched: 12. The CDR3 region is CASSAGMGQGYMNTEAFF. CDR3 DNA: TGTGCCAGCAGTGCGGGGATGGGACAGGGATACATGAACACTGAAGCTTTCTTT.

The chain has TRBV27 and TRBJ2-7; 8 bases agree with TRBD2. CDR1 is MNHEY and CDR2 is SMNVEV in the germline V gene (reference sequence). J gave up 4 bases and V 6 bases, and 11 bases lay outside the gene matches. CDR3 length: 15 residues. The CDR3 here is CASRPDGSGGYEQYF. The DNA of the CDR3 is TGTGCCAGCAGGCCTGATGGGTCGGGGGGGTACGAGCAGTACTTC.

The chain recombines TRBV5-1 with TRBJ1-3; D unresolved. CDR3 length: 17 residues. Trimming removed 0 bases from V and 0 bases from J, with 13 bases in between. Germline V gene lookup returns CDR1 SGHRS and CDR2 YFSETQ. The CDR3 spells CASSLGPRRDSGNTIYF. As DNA, the CDR3 is TGCGCCAGCAGCTTGGGGCCTAGACGGGACTCTGGAAACACCATATATTTT.

The rearrangement uses TRBV18 and TRBJ2-1, with 11 bases aligning to TRBD1. The CDR3 is made up of 16 amino acids. CDR1 is KGHSH, CDR2 LQKENI, per germline. The trim removed 1 base at V and 5 bases at J, leaving 4 bases unmatched. The CDR3 region is CASSPRPGQGDNEQFF. Written as DNA, the CDR3 is TGTGCCAGCTCACCACGACCGGGACAGGGGGACAATGAGCAGTTCTTC.

This rearrangement joins TRBV10-3 to TRBJ1-1; 7 positions agree with TRBD1. Per germline, CDR1 ENHRY and CDR2 SYGVKD. This CDR3 has 13 amino acids. Trimming at V came to 6 bases and at J to 5 bases, leaving 6 bases not matched to a gene. CDR3 coding DNA: TGTGCCATCAGCGCTACAGGGGAAACTGAAGCTTTCTTT. It yields the protein CAISATGETEAFF.

This clone showed up just a few times. The chain carries TRBV13 and TRBJ2-2; no firm D call. This CDR3 has 13 amino acids. Trimming stripped 0 bases from V and 5 bases from J, with 4 bases between. Germline V gene sequence: CDR1 PRHDT, CDR2 FYEKMQ (reference sequence). The CDR3 loop is CASSLGRTGELFF. In DNA form, the CDR3 reads TGTGCCAGCAGCTTAGGACGAACCGGGGAGCTGTTTTTT.

The chain has TRBV5-1 and TRBJ2-1; D not certain. The CDR3 totals 15 residues. Germline V lookup: CDR1 SGHRS, CDR2 YFSETQ. Trimming cost V 1 base and J 8 bases, with 16 bases left between them. The CDR3 is CASSLRPLVVDEQFF. The DNA for the CDR3 is TGCGCCAGCAGCTTGAGACCCCTGGTAGTCGATGAGCAGTTCTTC.

V is TRBV7-9 and J is TRBJ2-4, with TRBD2 matching 8 bases. This CDR3 region has 14 residues. Per germline, CDR1 SEHNR and CDR2 FQNEAQ (reference sequence). With 3 bases clipped from V and 12 bases from J, the junction kept 10 bases outside the gene matches. In nucleotides, the CDR3 is TGTGCCAGCAGCTTCCCCCAAGCGGGGGCCACTCAGTACTTC. This encodes CASSFPQAGATQYF.

This chain uses TRBV6-5 with TRBJ1-3; no reliable D call. Trimming stripped 0 bases from V and 3 bases from J, with 12 bases between. Germline V CDR1 and CDR2: MNHEY, SVGAGI. This CDR3 contains 16 residues. In nucleotides, the CDR3 is TGTGCCAGCAGTTACTCCGACGGCTACGATGGAAACACCATATATTTT. Protein sequence: CASSYSDGYDGNTIYF.

The chain employs TRBV6-1 and TRBJ1-2; D gene ambiguous. CDR1 and CDR2 (germline): MNHNS, SASEGT. The CDR3 contains 14 residues. Trimming stripped 2 bases from V and 8 bases from J, with 15 bases between. As DNA, the CDR3 is TGTGCCAGCAGTGAATTTCAAGGGTCGGACGGCTACACCTTC. Translating gives CASSEFQGSDGYTF.

The rearrangement uses TRBV19 and TRBJ1-4, with TRBD1 matching over 10 bases. CDR3 size: 14 residues. Trimming took 8 bases from V and 6 from J; bases not matched to a gene: 6. Per germline, CDR1 LNHDA and CDR2 SQIVND (reference sequence). CDR3 sequence (DNA): TGTGCCAGTGTGAGGACAGGGGGAGATGAAAAACTGTTTTTT. Translation: CASVRTGGDEKLFF.

This rearrangement joins TRBV4-1 to TRBJ2-7; D possibly uses TRBD1 or TRBD2 (7 bases each). CDR1 is MGHRA and CDR2 is YSYEKL in the germline V gene. The V end was cut by 3 bases, the J end by 3 bases, with 15 bases between. The CDR3 has 15 residues. CDR3 protein: CASSQSGGEGYEQYF. The CDR3 DNA reads as TGCGCCAGCAGCCAGTCAGGGGGGGAAGGCTACGAGCAGTACTTC.